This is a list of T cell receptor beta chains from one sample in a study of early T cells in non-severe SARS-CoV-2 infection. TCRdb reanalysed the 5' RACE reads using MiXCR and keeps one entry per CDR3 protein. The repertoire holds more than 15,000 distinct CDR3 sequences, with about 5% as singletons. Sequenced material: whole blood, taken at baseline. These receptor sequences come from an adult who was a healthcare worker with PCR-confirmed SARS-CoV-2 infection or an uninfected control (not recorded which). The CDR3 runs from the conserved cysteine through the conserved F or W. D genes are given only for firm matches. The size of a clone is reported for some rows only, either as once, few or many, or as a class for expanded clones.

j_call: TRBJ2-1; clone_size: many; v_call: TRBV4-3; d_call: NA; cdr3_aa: CASSQDTGPQFF; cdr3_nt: TGCGCCAGCAGCCAGGATACAGGACCGCAGTTCTTC
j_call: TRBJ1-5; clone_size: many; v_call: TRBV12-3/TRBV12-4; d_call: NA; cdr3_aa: CASSLDGRAKPQHF; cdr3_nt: TGTGCCAGCAGCCTGGACGGAAGGGCTAAGCCCCAGCATTTT
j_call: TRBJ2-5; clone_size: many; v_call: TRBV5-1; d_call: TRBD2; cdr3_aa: CASSPQGPGLAVQETQYF; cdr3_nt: TGCGCCAGCAGCCCTCAGGGCCCGGGACTAGCGGTACAAGAGACCCAGTACTTC
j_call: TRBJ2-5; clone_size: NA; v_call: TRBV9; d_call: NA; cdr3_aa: CASSVEETQYF; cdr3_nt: TGTGCCAGCAGCGTAGAAGAGACCCAGTACTTC
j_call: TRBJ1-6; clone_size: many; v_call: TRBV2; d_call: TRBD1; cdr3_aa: CASSEQGDGSPLHF; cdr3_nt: TGTGCCAGCAGTGAACAGGGGGACGGTTCACCCCTCCACTTT
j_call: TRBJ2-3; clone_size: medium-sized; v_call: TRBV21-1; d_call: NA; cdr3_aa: CASSKAQGRGTDTQYF; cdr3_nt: TGTGCCAGCAGCAAGGCACAGGGAAGGGGAACAGATACGCAGTATTTT
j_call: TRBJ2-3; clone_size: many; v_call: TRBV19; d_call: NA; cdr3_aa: CASSIPGRGSDTQYF; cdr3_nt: TGTGCCAGTAGTATTCCGGGCAGGGGTTCGGATACGCAGTATTTT
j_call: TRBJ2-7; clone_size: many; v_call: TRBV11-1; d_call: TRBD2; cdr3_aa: CASSLTSGGSYEQYF; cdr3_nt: TGTGCCAGCAGCTTAACTAGCGGGGGCTCCTACGAGCAGTACTTC
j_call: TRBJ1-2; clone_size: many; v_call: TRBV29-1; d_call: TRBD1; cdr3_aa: CSLMDRKYGYTF; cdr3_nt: TGCAGCCTTATGGACAGGAAGTATGGCTACACCTTC
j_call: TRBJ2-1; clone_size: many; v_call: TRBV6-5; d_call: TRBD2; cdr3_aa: CASRLAGLAGGRYNEQFF; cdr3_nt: TGTGCCAGCAGGTTAGCTGGACTAGCGGGGGGCCGCTACAATGAGCAGTTCTTC
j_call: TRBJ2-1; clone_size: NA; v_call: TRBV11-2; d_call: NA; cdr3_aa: CASSWDGNNEQFF; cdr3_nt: TGTGCCAGCAGCTGGGACGGTAACAATGAGCAGTTCTTC
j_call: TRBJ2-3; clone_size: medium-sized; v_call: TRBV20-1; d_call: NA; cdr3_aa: CSAAEGGGGYGTDTQYF; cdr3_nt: TGCAGTGCGGCGGAGGGAGGGGGGGGCTATGGCACAGATACGCAGTATTTT
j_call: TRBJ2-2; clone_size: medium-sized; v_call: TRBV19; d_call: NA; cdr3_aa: CASSIGGPTGELFF; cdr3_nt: TGTGCCAGTAGTATAGGGGGGCCAACCGGGGAGCTGTTTTTT
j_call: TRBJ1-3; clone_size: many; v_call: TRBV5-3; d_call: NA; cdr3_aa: CARSTGGSRSGNTIYF; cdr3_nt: TGTGCCAGAAGCACGGGGGGATCCCGCTCTGGAAACACCATATATTTT
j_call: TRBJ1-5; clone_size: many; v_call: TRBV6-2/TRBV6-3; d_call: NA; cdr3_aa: CASRGRGQPQHF; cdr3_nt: TGTGCCAGCAGAGGCCGGGGCCAGCCCCAGCATTTT
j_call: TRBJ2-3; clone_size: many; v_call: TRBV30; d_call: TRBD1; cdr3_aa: CAWSEGQADTQYF; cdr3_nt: TGTGCCTGGAGTGAGGGACAGGCAGATACGCAGTATTTT
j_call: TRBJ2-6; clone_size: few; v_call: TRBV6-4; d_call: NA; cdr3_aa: CASSPGLSGANVLTF; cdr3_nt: TGTGCCAGCAGTCCAGGCCTCTCTGGGGCCAACGTCCTGACTTTC
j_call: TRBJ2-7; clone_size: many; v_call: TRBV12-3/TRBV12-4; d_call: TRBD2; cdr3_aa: CASSFGGGAPNEQYF; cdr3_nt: TGTGCCAGCAGTTTCGGCGGGGGGGCCCCTAACGAGCAGTACTTC
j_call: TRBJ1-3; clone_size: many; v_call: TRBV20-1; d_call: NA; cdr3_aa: CSARSAGAGNTIYF; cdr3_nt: TGCAGTGCTAGATCGGCAGGGGCTGGAAACACCATATATTTT
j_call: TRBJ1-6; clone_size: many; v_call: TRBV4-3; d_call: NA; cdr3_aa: CASSHRGNSPLHF; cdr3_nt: TGCGCCAGCAGCCACAGGGGTAACTCACCCCTCCACTTT
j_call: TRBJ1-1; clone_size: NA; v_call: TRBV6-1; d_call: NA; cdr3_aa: CASSEPDRPNTEAFF; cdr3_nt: TGTGCCAGCAGTGAACCGGACAGACCGAACACTGAAGCTTTCTTT
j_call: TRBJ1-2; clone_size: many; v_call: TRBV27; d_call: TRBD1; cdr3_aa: CASSSNRGGGYTF; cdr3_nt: TGTGCCAGCAGTTCCAACAGGGGTGGCGGCTACACCTTC
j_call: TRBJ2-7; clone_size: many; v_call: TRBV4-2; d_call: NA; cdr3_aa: CASSPTGLAGYEQYF; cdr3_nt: TGTGCCAGCAGCCCGACAGGCCTCGCGGGGTACGAGCAGTACTTC
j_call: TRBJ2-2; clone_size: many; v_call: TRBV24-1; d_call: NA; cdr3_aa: CATSGDSSNTGELFF; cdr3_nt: TGTGCCACCAGTGGAGACAGCTCGAACACCGGGGAGCTGTTTTTT
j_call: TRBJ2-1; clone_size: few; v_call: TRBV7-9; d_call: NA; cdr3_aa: CASSLARWQSYNEQFF; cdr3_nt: TGTGCCAGCAGCTTAGCGAGGTGGCAGTCCTACAATGAGCAGTTCTTC
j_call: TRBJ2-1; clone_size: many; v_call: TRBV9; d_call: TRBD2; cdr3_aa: CASSRLAGRSYNEQFF; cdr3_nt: TGTGCCAGTTCCCGGCTAGCGGGCCGCTCCTACAATGAGCAGTTCTTC
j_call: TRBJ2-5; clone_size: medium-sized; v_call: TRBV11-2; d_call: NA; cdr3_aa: CASSPDWAAKTQYF; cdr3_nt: TGTGCCAGCAGCCCGGATTGGGCGGCGAAGACCCAGTACTTC
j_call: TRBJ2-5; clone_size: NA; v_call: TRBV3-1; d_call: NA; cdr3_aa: CASSQSGAEGETQYF; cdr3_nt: TGTGCCAGCAGCCAATCGGGAGCCGAGGGAGAGACCCAGTACTTC
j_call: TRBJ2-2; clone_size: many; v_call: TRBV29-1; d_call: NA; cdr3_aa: CSVGAEGRELFF; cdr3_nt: TGCAGCGTTGGAGCGGAGGGCCGGGAGCTGTTTTTT
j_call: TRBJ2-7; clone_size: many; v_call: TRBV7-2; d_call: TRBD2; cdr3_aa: CASSLEPAGGTYEQYF; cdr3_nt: TGTGCCAGCAGCTTAGAGCCCGCGGGGGGGACCTACGAGCAGTACTTC
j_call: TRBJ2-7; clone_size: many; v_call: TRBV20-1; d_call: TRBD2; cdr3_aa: CSARGERGAYEQYF; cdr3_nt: TGCAGTGCCCGAGGGGAGCGGGGGGCCTACGAGCAGTACTTC
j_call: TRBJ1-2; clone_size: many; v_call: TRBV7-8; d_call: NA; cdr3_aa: CASSPDGIVGYTF; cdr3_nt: TGTGCCAGCAGCCCCGACGGTATCGTTGGCTACACCTTC
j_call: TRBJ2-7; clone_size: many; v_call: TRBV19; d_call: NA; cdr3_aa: CASAQDSSYEQYF; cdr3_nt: TGTGCCAGCGCCCAGGACAGCTCCTACGAGCAGTACTTC
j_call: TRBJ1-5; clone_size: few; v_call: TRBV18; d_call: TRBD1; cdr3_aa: CASSPRATGQGVQPQHF; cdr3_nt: TGTGCCAGCTCACCACGTGCAACGGGACAGGGAGTTCAGCCCCAGCATTTT
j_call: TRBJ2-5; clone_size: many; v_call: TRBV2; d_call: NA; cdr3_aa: CASSASRGKETQYF; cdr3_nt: TGTGCCAGCAGTGCCAGCCGGGGGAAAGAGACCCAGTACTTC
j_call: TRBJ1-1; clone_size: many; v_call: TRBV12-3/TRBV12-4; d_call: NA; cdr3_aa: CASSFVSSEAFF; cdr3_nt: TGTGCCAGCAGTTTCGTTAGTTCTGAAGCTTTCTTT
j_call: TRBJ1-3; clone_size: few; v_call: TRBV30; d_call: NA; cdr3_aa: CAWTYTFLRSGNTIYF; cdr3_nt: TGTGCCTGGACATATACTTTCTTGCGCTCTGGAAACACCATATATTTT
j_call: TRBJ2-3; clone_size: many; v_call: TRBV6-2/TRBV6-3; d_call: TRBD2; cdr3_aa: CASSPAGGGTNYALQYF; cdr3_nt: TGTGCCAGCAGTCCTGCGGGGGGGGGCACGAATTACGCGCTCCAGTATTTT
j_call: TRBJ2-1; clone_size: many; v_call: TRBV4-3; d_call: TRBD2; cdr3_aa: CASSQDWGAGGLSYNEQFF; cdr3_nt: TGCGCCAGCAGCCAAGACTGGGGAGCGGGGGGACTCTCCTACAATGAGCAGTTCTTC
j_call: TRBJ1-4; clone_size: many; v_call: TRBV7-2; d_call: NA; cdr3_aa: CASSQGLSNEKLFF; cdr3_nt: TGTGCCAGCAGCCAGGGTTTGTCTAATGAAAAACTGTTTTTT
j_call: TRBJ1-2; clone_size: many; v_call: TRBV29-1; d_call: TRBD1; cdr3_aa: CSVGQGEDGYTF; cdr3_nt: TGCAGCGTGGGACAGGGGGAGGATGGCTACACCTTC
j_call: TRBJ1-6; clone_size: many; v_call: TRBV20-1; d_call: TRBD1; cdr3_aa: CSASERTGEAPLHF; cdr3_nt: TGCAGTGCTAGCGAGAGGACAGGGGAGGCTCCCCTCCACTTT
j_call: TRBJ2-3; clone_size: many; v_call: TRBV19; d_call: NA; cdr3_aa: CASRTPGYQQYF; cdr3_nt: TGTGCCAGTAGAACCCCCGGGTATCAGCAGTATTTT
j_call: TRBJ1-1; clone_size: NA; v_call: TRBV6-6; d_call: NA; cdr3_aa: CASREQGFRAEAFF; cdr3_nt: TGTGCCAGCAGGGAACAGGGATTTCGCGCTGAAGCTTTCTTT
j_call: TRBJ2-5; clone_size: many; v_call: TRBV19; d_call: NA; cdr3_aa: CASSIGNDGGETQYF; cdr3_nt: TGTGCCAGTAGTATCGGAAACGATGGCGGGGAGACCCAGTACTTC
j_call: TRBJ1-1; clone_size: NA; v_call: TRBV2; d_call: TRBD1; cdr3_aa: CASGGTVTEAFF; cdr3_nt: TGTGCCAGCGGCGGGACAGTCACTGAAGCTTTCTTT
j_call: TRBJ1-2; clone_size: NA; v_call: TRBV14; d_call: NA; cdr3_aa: CASSQDLQAYGYTF; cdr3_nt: TGTGCCAGCAGCCAAGATCTTCAGGCCTATGGCTACACCTTC
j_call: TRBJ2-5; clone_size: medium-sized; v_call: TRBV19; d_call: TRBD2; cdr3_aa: CASSSPRGAGGETQYF; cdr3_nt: TGTGCCAGTAGTAGCCCGAGGGGTGCGGGAGGAGAGACCCAGTACTTC
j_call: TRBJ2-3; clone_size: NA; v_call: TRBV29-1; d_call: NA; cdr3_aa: CSVESLGPDTQYF; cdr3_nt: TGCAGCGTTGAATCCCTCGGCCCAGATACGCAGTATTTT
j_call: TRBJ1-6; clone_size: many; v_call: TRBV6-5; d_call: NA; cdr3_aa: CASSYSYREGSPLHF; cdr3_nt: TGTGCCAGCAGTTACTCGTACAGGGAGGGTTCACCCCTCCACTTT
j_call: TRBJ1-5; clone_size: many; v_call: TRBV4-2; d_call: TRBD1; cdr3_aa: CASSLRQGDDQPQHF; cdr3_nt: TGTGCCAGCAGCCTTCGACAGGGAGATGATCAGCCCCAGCATTTT
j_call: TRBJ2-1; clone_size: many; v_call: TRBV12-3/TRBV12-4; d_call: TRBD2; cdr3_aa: CASTIGRVAGFSEQFF; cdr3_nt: TGTGCCAGCACCATCGGAAGGGTAGCGGGGTTTAGTGAGCAGTTCTTC
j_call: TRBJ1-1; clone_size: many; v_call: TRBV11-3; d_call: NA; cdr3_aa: CASSLFKDTEAFF; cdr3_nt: TGTGCCAGCAGCTTATTCAAGGACACTGAAGCTTTCTTT
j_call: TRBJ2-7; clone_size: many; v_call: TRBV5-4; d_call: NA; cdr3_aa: CASSRDRRISYEQYF; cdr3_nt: TGTGCCAGCAGTCGTGACAGGAGAATCTCCTACGAGCAGTACTTC
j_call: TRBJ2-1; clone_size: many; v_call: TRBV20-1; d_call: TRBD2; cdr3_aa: CSRWGLAGGNEQFF; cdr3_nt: TGCAGTCGCTGGGGGCTAGCGGGTGGTAATGAGCAGTTCTTC
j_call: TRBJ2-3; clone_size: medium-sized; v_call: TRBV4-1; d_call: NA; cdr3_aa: CASSLLLDGGLDTQYF; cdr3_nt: TGCGCCAGCAGCCTCCTCCTTGACGGGGGGCTAGATACGCAGTATTTT
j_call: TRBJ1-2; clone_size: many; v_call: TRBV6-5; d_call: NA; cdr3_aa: CASSSHRDSAKGYGYTF; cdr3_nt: TGTGCCAGCAGTTCCCACAGGGATTCAGCTAAGGGCTATGGCTACACCTTC
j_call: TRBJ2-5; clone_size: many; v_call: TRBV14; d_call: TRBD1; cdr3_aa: CASSQLTGYQETQYF; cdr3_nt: TGTGCCAGCAGCCAGTTGACAGGGTACCAAGAGACCCAGTACTTC
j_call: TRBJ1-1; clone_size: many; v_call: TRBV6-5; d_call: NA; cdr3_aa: CASVGGRNTEAFF; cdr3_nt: TGTGCCAGCGTCGGGGGCAGGAACACTGAAGCTTTCTTT
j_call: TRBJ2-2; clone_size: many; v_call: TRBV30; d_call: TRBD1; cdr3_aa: CARQGNTGELFF; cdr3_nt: TGTGCCAGACAGGGGAACACCGGGGAGCTGTTTTTT